Ten or more counts support the clone carrying this T cell receptor beta chain. The record originates from a study of spatial heterogeneity in lung cancer. Each TCR cDNA molecule carried a unique molecular identifier. TCRdb used MiXCR to reprocess the 5' RACE reads, holding one entry per CDR3 protein. This repertoire shows around 10,000 distinct CDR3 sequences, roughly 3.5% found once; its top ten account for around 49%. The CDR3 is 16 residues long. Trimming pared 6 bases from V and 0 bases from J, leaving 17 bases between. Germline assignment: CDR1 MNHEY and CDR2 SMNVEV (reference sequence). Indicated time point: sample taken at primary tumor resection.

Sequences were derived from PBMCs, sampled at surgery. J is TRBJ1-2 and V is TRBV27; perhaps TRBD1 as D (5 bases). This TCR was sampled from a female donor with early-stage non-small cell lung cancer. Here the CDR3 DNA reads TGTGCCAGCAGCCCCTTCGTCGACAGTTCTAACTATGGCTACACCTTC. It is translated as CASSPFVDSSNYGYTF.